Presented here are 28 T cell receptor beta chains from one specimen sequenced in a study of T cell clonality in common variable immunodeficiency. TCRdb keeps only in-frame clones here, not all; method: immunoSEQ multiplex PCR. In total the sample includes some 50,000 clones, none of them seen once. The sequencing input was peripheral blood mononuclear cells. The receptor source for this set is a person between 18 and 69 years old in good health.

In the case of this clone: The CDR3 extends 3 residues past the end of the read, so its final part is completed from the germline J gene. The rearrangement joins TRBV6-2 or TRBV6-3 to TRBJ2-3, with D perhaps TRBD1 (6 bases). This CDR3 has 13 residues. Trimming removed 6 bases at V and 2 bases at J, with 9 bases between. Germline V gene lookup returns CDR1 MNHEY and CDR2 SVGEGT. The part of the CDR3 DNA that was read is TGTGCCAGCAGCAGGGACAACACAGATACG. Protein sequence: CASSRDNTDT. The CDR3 in full is CASSRDNTDTQYF.

This clone appeared many times. The DNA ends 3 residues before the CDR3 does, and the rest of the CDR3 is filled in from the germline J gene. The chain carries TRBV5-6 and TRBJ2-3, with D perhaps TRBD1 (6 bases). The V gene's germline CDR1 is SGHDT and CDR2 YYEEEE. V lost 3 bases and J lost 7, with 18 bases in between. This CDR3 contains 15 residues. The CDR3 sequence is CASSYSGQGPHTQYF. Incomplete CDR3 DNA: TGTGCCAGCAGCTACTCGGGGCAGGGGCCCCATACG.

In this sample, this clone turned up many times. The CDR3 extends 3 residues past the end of the read, so its final part is completed from the germline J gene. This chain uses TRBV14 with TRBJ2-2; tentatively, D is TRBD2 (5 bases). CDR1 is SGHDN, CDR2 FVKESK, per germline. This CDR3 has 15 amino acids. The CDR3 bases that were read are TGTGCCAGCAGACCCGACGGAATGAGGGCCAACGTG. It is translated as CASRPDGMRANV. The entire CDR3 is CASRPDGMRANVLFF.

This clone has a handful of counts. The read gets to within 3 residues of the CDR3 end, and the germline J gene fills in the rest. This chain joins TRBV7-3 and TRBJ2-1; D gene unclear. V lost 2 bases and J lost 8, with 16 bases in between. The CDR3 has 15 residues. The germline V gene has CDR1 SGHTA and CDR2 FQGTGA. Partial CDR3 DNA: TGTGCCAGCAGCTTACCCCTCGCCCTCTCGGATGAG. Its protein is CASSLPLALSDE. The entire CDR3 sequence reads CASSLPLALSDEQFF.

At least ten counts were recorded for this clone. Sequencing ends 3 residues short of the CDR3 end; the germline J gene provides the rest. V gene TRBV7-2 combines with J gene TRBJ2-2, with D possibly TRBD1 on 6 matching bases. Trimming shortened V by 4 bases and J by 6 bases, and 12 bases separated the two germline ends. The CDR3 contains 14 residues. CDR1 SGHTA and CDR2 FQGNSA come from the germline V gene. This CDR3 reads CASSSGQGPGELFF. The part of the CDR3 DNA that was read is TGTGCCAGCAGCTCAGGGCAGGGGCCCGGGGAG.

This clone was picked up a small number of times. The read ends 3 residues shy of where the CDR3 ends; the end is completed using the germline J gene. The rearrangement joins TRBV18 to TRBJ1-1, with 7 nucleotides matching TRBD1. The CDR3 runs 14 residues. Looked up from germline, CDR1 is KGHSH and CDR2 is LQKENI. V shed 4 bases and J 2 bases; nucleotides not matched to a gene: 4. Incomplete CDR3 DNA: TGTGCCAGCTCACTCGACAGGGTAAACACTGAA. Translating gives CASSLDRVNTE. Given in full, the CDR3 is CASSLDRVNTEAFF.

Regarding this clone: The read ends 3 residues shy of where the CDR3 ends; the end is completed using the germline J gene. The genes are TRBV23-1 and TRBJ2-7; 9 nucleotides align to TRBD2. TRBV23-1 is marked as an open reading frame, function uncertain. This CDR3 region has 16 residues. The junction had 7 bases not matched to a gene; V was cut back by 1 base and J by 3 bases. CDR3 loop: CASSQFLAGNFYEQYF. Incomplete CDR3 DNA: TGCGCCAGCAGTCAATTTCTAGCGGGGAACTTCTACGAG.

This clone has a count of ten or more. The read ends 3 residues before the CDR3 terminus; that terminus is restored from the germline J gene. The chain couples TRBV20-1 to TRBJ2-1; 13 bases match TRBD2. V gave up 6 bases and J gave up 8 bases; unmatched junction bases: 13. CDR3 length: 16 amino acids. CDR1 is DFQATT and CDR2 is SNEGSKA in the germline V gene (reference sequence). The CDR3 here is CSATTSGRAFEDEQFF. Incomplete CDR3 DNA: TGCAGTGCAACCACTAGCGGGAGGGCCTTCGAGGATGAG.

This clone was observed many times. The read gets to within 3 residues of the CDR3 end, and the germline J gene fills in the rest. V and J are TRBV4-2 and TRBJ2-3; D possibly corresponds to TRBD1 (6 bases). The CDR3 is 15 residues long. Between the trimmed V and J ends, which lost 0 bases and 3 bases, there was a span of 10 bases. Germline values: CDR1 LGHNA, CDR2 YNFKEQ. CDR3 DNA, as far as it was read: TGTGCCAGCAGCCAAGAGGACAGCAGAACAGATACG. Residues: CASSQEDSRTDT. The entire CDR3 protein is CASSQEDSRTDTQYF.

There are many counts of this clone. The read comes to an end 3 residues before the CDR3 does, leaving the germline J gene to fill in the end. V is TRBV7-2 and J is TRBJ1-3; TRBD1 might be the D (5 bases). The CDR3 runs to 11 residues. Germline V CDR1 and CDR2: SGHTA, FQGNSA. The sequenced CDR3 bases are TGTGCCAGCACCTACGGGGGGACC. This encodes CASTYGGT. The full CDR3 protein reads CASTYGGTIYF.

This clone has ten or more counts. The sequenced fragment ends 3 residues before the CDR3 boundary, so the rest is inferred from the germline J gene. V gene TRBV20-1 combines with J gene TRBJ1-2; D is perhaps TRBD1 (6 bases). Germline V gene sequence: CDR1 DFQATT, CDR2 SNEGSKA (reference sequence). The CDR3 runs 12 residues. V was cut by 3 bases and J by 6 bases, with 11 bases left in between. CDR3 sequence: CSASSGGDGYTF. CDR3 DNA, as far as it was read: TGCAGTGCTAGCAGCGGGGGCGATGGC.

Ten or more counts support this clone. The read ends 3 residues shy of where the CDR3 ends; the end is completed using the germline J gene. V is TRBV7-2 and J is TRBJ2-1, with 11 nucleotides matching TRBD2. Trimming cost V 3 bases and J 4 bases; bases outside gene matches: 2. Germline V lookup: CDR1 SGHTA, CDR2 FQGNSA. This CDR3 has 15 amino acids. The CDR3 loop reads CASSFSGREYNEQFF. The sequenced CDR3 bases are TGTGCCAGCAGCTTTAGCGGGAGGGAGTACAATGAG. The entire variable domain, with the rest obtained from reference TRBV7-2 and TRBJ2-1, is as follows: GAGVSQSPSNKVTEKGKDVELRCDPISGHTALYWYRQSLGQGLEFLIYFQGNSAPDKSGLPSDRFSAERTGGSVSTLTIQRTQQEDSAVYLCASSFSGREYNEQFFGPGTRLTVL.

This clone was seen many times. The CDR3 end is not reached by the read, which stops 3 residues before it; the germline J gene fills it in. The rearrangement joins TRBV15 to TRBJ2-7; 7 bases are shared with TRBD1. From germline, CDR1 is LNHNV and CDR2 YYDKDF (reference sequence). V was pared by 1 base and J by 6 bases, with 9 bases of the junction left unmatched. There are 15 residues in the CDR3. The CDR3 loop reads CATSRVLDRRSEQYF. The part of the CDR3 DNA that was read is TGTGCCACCAGCAGAGTACTGGACAGGAGGTCCGAG.

This clone was counted at least ten times. The CDR3 loop is CASSLSGGSNYGYTF. CDR3 bases read: TGTGCCAGCTCACTGTCGGGGGGGTCTAACTATGGC. The chain has TRBV18 and TRBJ1-2; a weak D match, TRBD1 (5 bases). The read terminates 3 residues before the CDR3 end, so the remaining end is supplied by the germline J gene. The CDR3 is 15 amino acids. Trimming left V 4 bases short and J 0 bases short, with 12 bases between. Germline-derived CDR1 and CDR2 are KGHSH and LQKENI. Full variable domain (missing parts from reference TRBV18 and TRBJ1-2): NAGVMQNPRHLVRRRGQEARLRCSPMKGHSHVYWYRQLPEEGLKFMVYLQKENIIDESGMPKERFSAEFPKEGPSILRIQQVVRGDSAAYFCASSLSGGSNYGYTFGSGTRLTVV.

This clone was observed at least ten times. Sequencing ends 3 residues short of the CDR3 end; the germline J gene provides the rest. This rearrangement joins TRBV19 to TRBJ1-2; 8 bases are a match to TRBD1. The CDR3 contains 16 residues. V lost 6 bases, J lost 7 bases, and 16 bases stayed unmatched. The germline CDR1 and CDR2 sequences are LNHDA and SQIVND (reference sequence). The DNA read from the CDR3 is TGTGCCAGTAGCTCCGGGACAGGAACCTTTCGGGGTGGC. It specifies CASSSGTGTFRGG. The full CDR3 is CASSSGTGTFRGGYTF.

Note on this clone: Sequencing ends 3 residues short of the CDR3 end; the germline J gene provides the rest. The chain employs TRBV6-2 or TRBV6-3 and TRBJ1-2, with D unclear. Per germline, CDR1 MNHEY and CDR2 SVGEGT. The CDR3 covers 12 residues. The sequenced part of the CDR3 DNA is TGTGCCAGCACCGAACCCTCCTACGAC. Translating gives CASTEPSYD. The entire CDR3 reads CASTEPSYDYTF.

At least ten counts were recorded for this clone. The sequence runs out 3 residues before the end of the CDR3; the remainder is reconstructed from the germline J gene. This chain uses TRBV11-2 with TRBJ1-6; D is undetermined. CDR3 length equals 14 residues. CDR1 and CDR2 (germline): SGHAT, FQNNGV. The V end was cut by 0 bases, the J end by 8 bases, with 8 bases between. Partial CDR3 DNA: TGTGCCAGCAGCTTAGAACCTGACTATTCACCC. It is translated as CASSLEPDYSP. The whole CDR3 protein is CASSLEPDYSPLHF.

This clone was observed many times. The read terminates 3 residues before the CDR3 end, so the remaining end is supplied by the germline J gene. The rearrangement links TRBV20-1 to TRBJ1-1; 7 positions match TRBD1. CDR3 size: 11 residues. The germline V gene has CDR1 DFQATT and CDR2 SNEGSKA (reference sequence). V lost 6 bases to trimming and J lost 5 bases; unmatched junction nucleotides: 3. The part of the CDR3 DNA that was read is TGCAGTGCCGACAGGGATACTGAA. It translates to CSADRDTE. The complete CDR3 protein is CSADRDTEAFF.

This clone was recorded at least ten times. The read terminates 3 residues ahead of where the CDR3 ends, so the germline J gene completes it. The gene calls are TRBV14 and TRBJ2-5, with no clear D. With 3 bases removed from V and 4 bases from J, the gap between germline ends came to 9 bases. This CDR3 spans 13 amino acids. CDR1 is SGHDN and CDR2 is FVKESK in the germline V gene. The CDR3 is CASSQYMPETQYF. CDR3 DNA (partial): TGTGCCAGCAGCCAGTACATGCCAGAGACC.

This clone appeared many times. The read comes to an end 3 residues before the CDR3 does, leaving the germline J gene to fill in the end. The rearrangement links TRBV7-2 to TRBJ1-1; tentative D call: TRBD1 (6 bases). CDR3 length equals 14 residues. With 2 bases removed from V and 4 bases from J, the gap between germline ends came to 11 bases. CDR1 is SGHTA, CDR2 FQGNSA, per germline. Here the CDR3 reads CASSLNRVFTEAFF. CDR3 DNA, as far as it was read: TGTGCCAGCAGCTTAAACAGGGTGTTCACTGAA.

The table lists this clone with many counts. The read stops 3 residues short of the end of the CDR3; the missing end is completed from the germline J gene. V and J are TRBV6-2 or TRBV6-3 and TRBJ1-1; D uncertain. Trimming took 2 bases from V and 4 from J, leaving 11 bases between them. Germline loops: CDR1 MNHEY, CDR2 SVGEGT. This CDR3 has 14 residues. CDR3 DNA, as far as it was read: TGTGCCAGCAGTTACATTCGGGGTTCCACTGAA. This codes for CASSYIRGSTE. The full CDR3 is CASSYIRGSTEAFF.

In this sample, this clone turned up many times. The CDR3 end lies 3 residues beyond the end of the read and is filled in from the germline J gene. The chain couples TRBV20-1 to TRBJ2-7; TRBD2 agrees at 9 bases. Germline assignment: CDR1 DFQATT and CDR2 SNEGSKA (reference sequence). There are 15 residues in the CDR3. V dropped 3 bases and J dropped 1; count of bases not matched to a gene: 7. CDR3 amino acids: CSARDLAGQSYEQYF. The part of the CDR3 DNA that was read is TGCAGTGCTAGGGACCTAGCGGGACAGTCCTACGAG.

Worth noting for this clone: Sequencing ends 3 residues short of the CDR3 end; the germline J gene provides the rest. The chain employs TRBV19 and TRBJ1-1; 8 bases match TRBD1. The CDR3 loop spans 15 amino acids. Germline lookup yields CDR1 LNHDA and CDR2 SQIVND (reference sequence). V was clipped by 9 bases and J by 5 bases; unmatched bases: 14. The CDR3 sequence is CASRPQGADRTEAFF. The covered CDR3 bases are TGTGCCAGCAGACCCCAGGGGGCGGATAGAACTGAA. Filled out from reference TRBV19 and TRBJ1-1, the complete variable domain reads DGGITQSPKYLFRKEGQNVTLSCEQNLNHDAMYWYRQDPGQGLRLIYYSQIVNDFQKGDIAEGYSVSREKKESFPLTVTSAQKNPTAFYLCASRPQGADRTEAFFGQGTRLTVV.

This clone appeared a few times. The CDR3 end falls 3 residues outside the read, so it is completed with the germline J gene. This chain links TRBV19 with TRBJ1-2, with D possibly matching TRBD1 (5 bases). Germline lookup yields CDR1 LNHDA and CDR2 SQIVND (reference sequence). The CDR3 contains 15 residues. CDR3 sequence reads: CASSITSGGDNDYTF. Incomplete CDR3 DNA: TGTGCCAGTAGTATCACTAGCGGGGGGGATAATGAC.

There are many counts of this clone. The read ends 3 residues before the CDR3 terminus; that terminus is restored from the germline J gene. The J gene is TRBJ2-4, the V gene TRBV5-1; possible D gene TRBD1, 5 bases. CDR1 is SGHRS and CDR2 is YFSETQ in the germline V gene. Between the trimmed V and J ends, which lost 4 bases and 4 bases, there was a span of 15 bases. The CDR3 is 15 amino acids. The part of the CDR3 DNA that was read is TGCGCCAGCAGCCGCAGGGTTGGGAAAAAAAACATT. Translated: CASSRRVGKKNI. The CDR3 in its entirety is CASSRRVGKKNIQYF. The variable domain in full, with the rest retrieved from reference TRBV5-1 and TRBJ2-4, is KAGVTQTPRYLIKTRGQQVTLSCSPISGHRSVSWYQQTPGQGLQFLFEYFSETQRNKGNFPGRFSGRQFSNSRSEMNVSTLELGDSALYLCASSRRVGKKNIQYFGAGTRLSVL.

There are many counts of this clone. The CDR3 goes on 3 residues after the read ends, and that part is filled in from the germline J gene. V usage is TRBV13 and J usage is TRBJ2-7; D is perhaps TRBD1 (6 bases). The CDR3 sequence is 14 residues long. CDR1 and CDR2 from the germline V gene are PRHDT and FYEKMQ (reference sequence). Trimming pared 5 bases from V and 2 bases from J, leaving 13 bases between. The DNA read from the CDR3 is TGTGCCAGCAGCAAAACACGGGACACCTACGAG. This translates into CASSKTRDTYE. The whole CDR3 sequence reads CASSKTRDTYEQYF.

This clone was observed many times. The CDR3 end is not reached by the read, which stops 3 residues before it; the germline J gene fills it in. The chain carries TRBV9 and TRBJ2-5; 12 positions match TRBD2. Germline V gene data show CDR1 as SGDLS and CDR2 as YYNGEE. V shed 0 bases and J 3 bases; nucleotides not matched to a gene: 6. The CDR3 runs to 17 residues. CDR3 loop: CASSVDLLAGGKETQYF. CDR3 DNA (partial): TGTGCCAGCAGCGTAGATCTCCTAGCGGGGGGGAAAGAGACC.

This clone was detected a few times. A read error may be the cause here, since a much bigger clone is one base away. The CDR3 spells CASSFGQNQPQYF. The CDR3 DNA, read in part, is TGTGCCAGCAGCTTTGGGCAGAATCAGCCG. This rearrangement joins TRBV7-8 to TRBJ2-3; D unclear. The read finishes 3 residues shy of the CDR3 end, and the germline J gene is used to complete it. There are 13 residues in the CDR3. Per the germline V gene, CDR1 is SGHVS and CDR2 is FQNEAQ.